The 2 T cell receptor beta chains given below trace back to one sample, sequenced in a study of T cells in women clearing cervical HPV infection. Sequenced by immunoSEQ multiplex PCR; TCRdb stores in-frame clones only, minus some. Recorded here are 15,000 to 20,000 clones; the top ten clones represent 7.2%. Source material: blood buffy coat. Source of these receptors: a woman between 18 and 70 years old with a cervical HPV16 infection that either progressed to CIN3+ or cleared (not recorded which).

Comments on this clone: With the read ending 3 residues before the CDR3 end, the germline J gene is used to fill in that end. The V gene is TRBV5-1, the J gene TRBJ2-2; D is possibly TRBD2 (6 bases). V lost 2 bases and J 1 base, leaving 15 bases between the germline ends. CDR3 length equals 17 residues. CDR1 is SGHRS and CDR2 is YFSETQ in the germline V gene. CDR3 DNA (partial): TGCGCCAGCAGCTTTCCCCCTCCAGCGGGGAACACCGGGGAG. Its translation: CASSFPPPAGNTGE. In full, the CDR3 reads CASSFPPPAGNTGELFF.

For this clone: Coverage ceases 3 residues before the CDR3 finishes, and the germline J gene fills in the end. The chain employs TRBV19 and TRBJ2-1; a weak D match, TRBD2 (6 bases). Trimming left V 2 bases short and J 4 bases short, with 9 bases between. This CDR3 is built from 14 residues. The germline CDR1 and CDR2 sequences are LNHDA and SQIVND (reference sequence). CDR3 residues: CASSITGTYNEQFF. The part of the CDR3 DNA that was read is TGTGCCAGTAGTATAACGGGGACTTACAATGAG.